Sequencing of this TCR beta chain was carried out in a study of spatial heterogeneity in lung cancer. TCRdb passed the 5' RACE reads through MiXCR, listing each CDR3 protein once. Of over 15,000 distinct CDR3 sequences detected, just under 6.5% appear once; the ten largest clones hold over 20%. This clonotype was recorded at least ten times. Its antigen is not identified. Findings and limits, study-wide: Blood showed ubiquitous tumor TCRs more often at resection than at routine follow-up.

The time point: blood at routine non-recurrence follow-up after resection. The CDR3 contains 11 residues. V was shortened by 6 bases and J by 4 bases, with 10 bases between the two germline ends. Germline lookup yields CDR1 DFQATT and CDR2 SNEGSKA (reference sequence). The input for sequencing was PBMCs, taken at follow-up. The chain employs TRBV20-1 and TRBJ2-7, with D possibly matching TRBD2 (5 bases). The TCR originated in a male donor with early-stage non-small cell lung cancer. The CDR3 loop is CSAPDSYEQYF. The CDR3 DNA sequence: TGCAGTGCACCGGACTCTTACGAGCAGTACTTC.